One and the same sample provided the 27 T cell receptor beta chains below, sequenced in a study of identical twins. TCRdb re-called the 5' RACE reads with MiXCR, one entry per CDR3 protein. Here the sample spans under 350,000 distinct CDR3 sequences, 9.5% being singletons. The same data also went into a second study, on yellow fever vaccine responses in identical twins.

The material sequenced was CD8+ T cells sorted from blood. The receptors derive from a woman in her late teens or twenties in good health.

The table lists this clonotype with many counts. Written as DNA, the CDR3 is TGTGCCAGCAGCCAACGAACAGGGAACACTGAAGCTTTCTTT. This sequence encodes CASSQRTGNTEAFF. The J gene is TRBJ1-1, the V gene TRBV3-1; D is perhaps TRBD1 (5 bases). Deletions cut 2 bases from V and 1 base from J, with 8 bases between. Germline V CDR1 and CDR2: LGHDT, YNNKEL (reference sequence). The CDR3 extends over 14 amino acids.

This clonotype has at least ten counts. CDR3 residues: CASSPRGGSYEQYF. CDR3 DNA sequence: TGTGCCAGCAGTCCCCGGGGAGGGTCCTACGAGCAGTACTTC. The rearrangement joins TRBV27 to TRBJ2-7; the match to TRBD2 covers 7 bases. Unmatched junction bases numbered 5, after V lost 5 bases and J lost 1 base. The germline CDR1 and CDR2 sequences are MNHEY and SMNVEV (reference sequence). The length of the CDR3 is 14 residues.

This clonotype was observed a handful of times. V is TRBV28 and J is TRBJ2-3, with D tentatively TRBD1 or TRBD2 (5 bases each). The CDR3 has 15 amino acids. Trimming removed 1 base at V and 6 bases at J, with 14 bases between. CDR1 and CDR2 (germline): MDHEN, SYDVKM. For the CDR3, the DNA is TGTGCCAGCAGTTTATACCCGGGACCAGCCGATACGCAGTATTTT. Residues: CASSLYPGPADTQYF.

This clonotype was detected many times. V gene TRBV7-9 combines with J gene TRBJ2-2; possibly TRBD2 for D (6 bases). Between the trimmed V and J ends, which lost 5 bases and 1 base, there was a span of 14 bases. From germline, CDR1 is SEHNR and CDR2 FQNEAQ (reference sequence). The CDR3 runs 16 residues. The CDR3 DNA is TGTGCCAGCAGCACAGGAGGGACCTTGAACACCGGGGAGCTGTTTTTT. Its protein product is CASSTGGTLNTGELFF.

This clonotype came up many times. The CDR3 spells CASSSLTSSGELFF. For the CDR3, the DNA is TGTGCCAGCAGCTCGCTGACTAGTTCCGGGGAGCTGTTTTTT. This sequence joins TRBV7-2 and TRBJ2-2; weak D call: TRBD2 (6 bases). The CDR3 has 14 amino acids. V was shortened by 4 bases and J by 6 bases, with 12 bases between the two germline ends. Germline-derived CDR1 and CDR2 are SGHTA and FQGNSA.

This clonotype was seen a handful of times. The chain carries TRBV2 and TRBJ2-2; tentatively, D is TRBD2 (5 bases). Germline loops: CDR1 SNHLY, CDR2 FYNNEI. The CDR3 length is 13 residues. V was clipped by 7 bases and J by 2 bases, with 8 bases between them. In nucleotides, the CDR3 is TGTGCCAGCACCGCGGGCAACACCGGGGAGCTGTTTTTT. This translates into CASTAGNTGELFF.

This clonotype showed up just a few times. V usage is TRBV3-1 and J usage is TRBJ2-3, with D perhaps matching TRBD2 (6 bases). The CDR3 loop spans 18 amino acids. V was clipped by 0 bases and J by 5 bases, with 21 bases between them. CDR1 is LGHDT and CDR2 is YNNKEL in the germline V gene (reference sequence). CDR3 bases: TGTGCCAGCAGCCAAGACGAACTAGCAGGAGAGGATAGAGATACGCAGTATTTT. As protein: CASSQDELAGEDRDTQYF.

The V call is TRBV27, the J call TRBJ2-3; TRBD2 might be the D (5 bases). This CDR3 is built from 14 residues. Germline loops: CDR1 MNHEY, CDR2 SMNVEV (reference sequence). Trimming left V 5 bases short and J 3 bases short, with 12 bases between. The CDR3 region is CASSLEDETDTQYF. CDR3 coding DNA: TGTGCCAGCAGTCTGGAGGATGAGACAGATACGCAGTATTTT.

The table lists this clonotype with a few counts. The gene calls are TRBV20-1 and TRBJ2-1; 13 bases match TRBD2. This CDR3 is 16 amino acids long. CDR1 is DFQATT, CDR2 SNEGSKA, per germline (reference sequence). J lost 5 bases, V lost 4 bases, and 8 bases had no gene match. The CDR3 coding sequence is TGCAGTGCTATCATTGGGACTAGCGGGACTGACAATGAGCAGTTCTTC. Its translation: CSAIIGTSGTDNEQFF.

This clonotype has just a few counts. V and J are TRBV4-3 and TRBJ2-2, with 7 nucleotides matching TRBD2. The CDR3 is 15 residues long. Germline loops: CDR1 LGHNA, CDR2 YSLEER. V shed 4 bases and J 5 bases; nucleotides not matched to a gene: 7. In DNA, the CDR3 is TGCGCCAGCAGCCTAGGCGGGAGTCGGACCGGGGAGCTGTTTTTT. As protein: CASSLGGSRTGELFF.

The V gene is TRBV20-1, the J gene TRBJ2-7; 11 bases are a match to TRBD1. With 2 bases clipped from V and 4 bases from J, the junction kept 7 bases outside the gene matches. Germline V lookup: CDR1 DFQATT, CDR2 SNEGSKA (reference sequence). The CDR3 is made up of 15 amino acids. The CDR3 sequence is CSARNTGTGGYEQYF. DNA for the CDR3: TGCAGTGCTAGAAATACCGGGACAGGGGGATACGAGCAGTACTTC.

The chain links TRBV27 to TRBJ2-4, with D unclear. The V end was cut by 3 bases, the J end by 4 bases, with 10 bases between. This CDR3 has 14 amino acids. Germline-derived CDR1 and CDR2 are MNHEY and SMNVEV (reference sequence). CDR3 bases: TGTGCCAGCAGTTTCGAGAATAGTAAAAACATTCAGTACTTC. The encoded protein is CASSFENSKNIQYF.

This clonotype has just a few counts. The chain uses TRBV11-3 and TRBJ2-2; 13 nucleotides agree with TRBD2. J was trimmed by 7 bases and V by 4 bases; bases with no gene match: 6. Per germline, CDR1 SGHNT and CDR2 YENEEA. CDR3 length: 16 residues. In DNA form, the CDR3 reads TGTGCCAGCAGCTCGAGGACTAGCGGGAGAGGCGGGGAGCTGTTTTTT. This codes for CASSSRTSGRGGELFF.

This clonotype was detected many times. The chain links TRBV7-9 to TRBJ2-4; 7 bases agree with TRBD2. The germline V gene encodes CDR1 SEHNR and CDR2 FQNEAQ (reference sequence). The V gene end was trimmed by 3 bases and the J gene end by 3 bases; junction bases not matched to a gene: 5. This CDR3 comprises 15 residues. In DNA form, the CDR3 reads TGTGCCAGCAGCTTCGCAGCGGGGAGCAAAAACATTCAGTACTTC. Translation gives CASSFAAGSKNIQYF.

The sample holds many counts of this clonotype. V and J are TRBV12-3 or TRBV12-4 and TRBJ1-1; unclear D gene. The CDR3 runs 15 residues. V shed 2 bases and J shed 3 bases, with 13 bases lying between them. The CDR3 nucleotides read TGTGCCAGCAGTTTATCGGCGGGTACGGACACTGAAGCTTTCTTT. Translated, it gives CASSLSAGTDTEAFF.

In its sample, this clonotype was seen a few times. The chain recombines TRBV4-1 with TRBJ2-4; D is unclear. CDR3 size: 14 residues. The germline V gene encodes CDR1 MGHRA and CDR2 YSYEKL. V was pared by 1 base and J by 8 bases, with 12 bases between. The CDR3 DNA reads TGCGCCAGCAGCCAAGGTCTAACCCCCGACATTCAGTACTTC. Amino acids: CASSQGLTPDIQYF.

This clonotype was found many times. The J gene is TRBJ2-2, the V gene TRBV15; D is unresolved. The CDR3 sequence is 11 residues long. Trimming pared 3 bases from V and 4 bases from J, leaving 0 bases between. Germline assignment: CDR1 LNHNV and CDR2 YYDKDF (reference sequence). CDR3 nucleotide sequence: TGTGCCACCAGCAGCACCGGGGAGCTGTTTTTT. Amino acids: CATSSTGELFF.

This clonotype appeared a few times. The rearrangement joins TRBV5-1 to TRBJ2-3; 12 bases match TRBD2. CDR3 length: 16 amino acids. The V segment lost 0 bases and the J segment 2 bases; nucleotides outside the gene matches: 1. Germline V gene lookup returns CDR1 SGHRS and CDR2 YFSETQ. The CDR3 spells CASSLGLAGVTDTQYF. The CDR3 region has the DNA TGCGCCAGCAGCTTGGGACTAGCGGGGGTCACAGATACGCAGTATTTT.

This clonotype was counted only a few times. This chain uses TRBV11-3 with TRBJ2-1, with TRBD2 identical over 11 bases. The trim removed 5 bases at V and 7 bases at J, leaving 13 bases unmatched. Germline CDR1 is SGHNT and CDR2 is YENEEA. CDR3 length: 17 residues. In nucleotides, the CDR3 is TGTGCCAGCAGCATGACTAAGGGACTAGCGGACCTAAATGAGCAGTTCTTC. It specifies CASSMTKGLADLNEQFF.

A single count supports this clonotype. This chain joins TRBV20-1 and TRBJ2-1; either TRBD1 or TRBD2 may supply D (5 bases each). The CDR3 extends over 17 amino acids. CDR1 DFQATT and CDR2 SNEGSKA come from the germline V gene (reference sequence). Between the trimmed V and J ends, which lost 0 bases and 2 bases, there was a span of 17 bases. DNA for the CDR3: TGCAGTGCTAGAGAGCCGGATTTCGAGGGGACCTACAATGAGCAGTTCTTC. This gives the protein CSAREPDFEGTYNEQFF.

In its sample, this clonotype was seen many times. The genes are TRBV4-3 and TRBJ2-3, with TRBD1 as a possible D gene (5 bases). Trimming removed 2 bases at V and 0 bases at J, with 9 bases between. Germline values: CDR1 LGHNA, CDR2 YSLEER. The CDR3 extends over 15 amino acids. This CDR3 reads CASSQLQGSTDTQYF. CDR3 nucleotides: TGCGCCAGCAGCCAACTTCAGGGTAGCACAGATACGCAGTATTTT.

The rearrangement uses TRBV7-9 and TRBJ2-7; TRBD1 aligns across 8 bases. With 6 bases clipped from V and 5 bases from J, the junction kept 6 bases outside the gene matches. The CDR3 is 13 residues long. CDR1 and CDR2 from the germline V gene are SEHNR and FQNEAQ (reference sequence). The CDR3 spells CASRPTGVNEQYF. The DNA for the CDR3 is TGTGCCAGCAGGCCGACAGGGGTGAACGAGCAGTACTTC. Supplemented by reference TRBV7-9 and TRBJ2-7, the full variable domain reads DTGVSQNPRHKITKRGQNVTFRCDPISEHNRLYWYRQTLGQGPEFLTYFQNEAQLEKSRLLSDRFSAERPKGSFSTLEIQRTEQGDSAMYLCASRPTGVNEQYFGPGTRLTVT.

There are a few counts of this clonotype. One junction end does not reproduce the germline sequence, and a read error may be involved. This rearrangement joins TRBV7-7 to TRBJ2-2; D not resolved. CDR1 and CDR2 (germline): SSHAT, FNYEAQ (reference sequence). CDR3 size: 17 residues. Here the CDR3 reads CASSKGPSLANTGELFF. The CDR3 region has the DNA TGTGCTAGCAGTAAAGGGCCGTCTCTCGCGAACACCGGGGAGCTGTTTTTT.

At least ten counts were recorded for this clonotype. The chain uses TRBV2 and TRBJ2-2; 10 bases match TRBD2. The CDR3 spans 14 residues. Germline V gene data show CDR1 as SNHLY and CDR2 as FYNNEI. After removal of 11 bases from V and 4 bases from J, the junction contained 7 bases not matched to a gene. For the CDR3, the DNA is TGTGCCCAACCGGGACTAGCGTTCACCGGGGAGCTGTTTTTT. It specifies CAQPGLAFTGELFF.

In this sample, this clonotype turned up a few times. The rearrangement uses TRBV7-6 and TRBJ2-1; 10 bases agree with TRBD2. V lost 2 bases and J lost 5; bases outside the gene matches: 3. This CDR3 has 15 residues. Germline V gene sequence: CDR1 SGHVS, CDR2 FNYEAQ. Written as DNA, the CDR3 is TGTGCCAGCAGCTTACCCGGACTAGCGGACAATGAGCAGTTCTTC. Translated, it gives CASSLPGLADNEQFF. Using reference TRBV7-6 and TRBJ2-1 for the parts outside the CDR3, the full variable domain is GAGVSQSPRYKVTKRGQDVALRCDPISGHVSLYWYRQALGQGPEFLTYFNYEAQQDKSGLPNDRFSAERPEGSISTLTIQRTEQRDSAMYRCASSLPGLADNEQFFGPGTRLTVL.

The sample holds many counts of this clonotype. The CDR3 sequence: CASSWSGSLGEQYF. DNA for the CDR3: TGTGCCAGCAGTTGGAGCGGGAGCCTAGGCGAGCAGTACTTC. V and J are TRBV12-3 or TRBV12-4 and TRBJ2-7, with 8 nucleotides matching TRBD2. The CDR3 has 14 residues. V shed 4 bases and J 6 bases; nucleotides not matched to a gene: 8.

The V gene is TRBV7-3, the J gene TRBJ2-5; D might be TRBD1 or TRBD2, each matching 5 bases. Germline V gene sequence: CDR1 SGHTA, CDR2 FQGTGA. V was shortened by 5 bases and J by 1 base, with 14 bases between the two germline ends. The CDR3 has 15 amino acids. The CDR3 loop reads CASSQGVGLQETQYF. The CDR3 DNA reads TGTGCCAGCAGCCAAGGGGTAGGACTCCAAGAGACCCAGTACTTC.